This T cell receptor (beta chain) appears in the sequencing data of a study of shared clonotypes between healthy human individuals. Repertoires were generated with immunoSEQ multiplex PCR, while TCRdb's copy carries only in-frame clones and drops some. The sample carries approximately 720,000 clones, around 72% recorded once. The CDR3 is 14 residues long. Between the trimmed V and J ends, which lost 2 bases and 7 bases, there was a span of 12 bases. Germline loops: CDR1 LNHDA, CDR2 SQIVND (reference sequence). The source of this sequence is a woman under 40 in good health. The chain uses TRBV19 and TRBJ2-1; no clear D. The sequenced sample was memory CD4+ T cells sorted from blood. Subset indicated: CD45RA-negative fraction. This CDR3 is CASSIRSILNEQFF. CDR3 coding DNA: TGTGCCAGTAGTATAAGGTCCATCTTGAATGAGCAGTTCTTC.